The 27 T cell receptor beta chains listed next were all sequenced from one sample in a study of graft-versus-host responses after intestinal transplantation (dated by TCRdb to 2020 to 2022). The time point label on this specimen signifies: cells obtained before transplantation from donor or recipient. Library construction relied on the immunoSEQ multiplex PCR assay. TCRdb provides this immuneACCESS table in a form limited to in-frame rearrangements. Some clones are lacking; in checked studies, under half of them reflect an unresolved V gene, and why the rest are absent is not known. The sample table holds fewer than 8,000 clones, of which 22% were seen once. Of the sample, more than 5% falls within the top ten clones. The sample consisted of alloreactive CD4+ T cells from a mixed lymphocyte reaction culture, taken before transplantation. According to the study, the label for this sample's cell subset or site signals: CFSE-low proliferating T cells sorted from roughly six-day pre-transplant mixed lymphocyte reaction (GvH or HvG direction). The receptor set was obtained from a human patient who was an organ donor for intestinal transplantation.

This clone has only a few counts. CDR3: CASSAGQVRSGNTIYF. CDR3 DNA sequence: TGTGCCAGCAGCGCCGGACAGGTCCGCTCTGGAAACACCATATATTTT. The chain couples TRBV7-2 to TRBJ1-3; 7 bases align to TRBD1. V was clipped by 5 bases and J by 0 bases; unmatched bases: 7. The CDR3 sequence is 16 residues long. Germline-derived CDR1 and CDR2 are SGHTA and FQGNSA.

The chain couples TRBV4-3 to TRBJ1-4; no reliable D call. The CDR3 extends over 14 amino acids. V lost 2 bases and J lost 4, with 8 bases in between. CDR1 is LGHNA, CDR2 YSLEER, per germline. The CDR3: CASSQFSFNEKLFF. Here the CDR3 DNA reads TGCGCCAGCAGCCAATTCAGTTTTAATGAAAAACTGTTTTTT.

The CDR3 spells CASSLGPSLGYTF. The DNA of the CDR3 is TGTGCCAGCAGCTTAGGGCCTTCCCTGGGCTACACCTTC. The chain links TRBV5-8 to TRBJ1-2, with D hard to call. Between the trimmed V and J ends, which lost 2 bases and 8 bases, there was a span of 13 bases. There are 13 residues in the CDR3. CDR1 SGHTS and CDR2 YDEGEE come from the germline V gene.

Notes on this clone: At one end, the junction sequence differs from germline, possibly due to a read error. This chain links TRBV6-5 with TRBJ2-1, with TRBD2 as a possible D gene (5 bases). Germline CDR1 is MNHEY and CDR2 is SVGAGI. CDR3 length equals 14 residues. CDR3 in DNA: TGTGCCAGCGATCTACGGGCAGACTACAATGGGCAGTTCTTC. Translation gives CASDLRADYNGQFF.

The V gene is TRBV5-4, the J gene TRBJ2-2; no clear D gene. The V end was cut by 4 bases, the J end by 6 bases, with 10 bases between. The CDR3 is made up of 13 amino acids. Per germline, CDR1 SGHNT and CDR2 YYREEE (reference sequence). CDR3 sequence (DNA): TGTGCCAGCAGCCATCAGGATCCCGGGGAGCTGTTTTTT. Residues: CASSHQDPGELFF.

This clone was counted only a few times. The chain is built from TRBV7-3 and TRBJ2-1; D is perhaps TRBD2 (6 bases). Per the germline V gene, CDR1 is SGHTA and CDR2 is FQGTGA. Trimming took 5 bases from V and 9 from J, leaving 14 bases between them. The length of the CDR3 is 13 residues. The CDR3 region is CASSPASVGEQFF. In nucleotides, the CDR3 is TGTGCCAGCAGCCCGGCTAGCGTGGGTGAGCAGTTCTTC.

This clone has only a few counts. V is TRBV7-8 and J is TRBJ2-7; no definite D call. Germline CDR1 reads SGHVS; CDR2 reads FQNEAQ. This CDR3 has 12 residues. Trimming took off 1 base at V and 3 bases at J, with 4 bases between the two ends. CDR3 loop: CASSLVSYEQYF. CDR3 nucleotides: TGTGCCAGCAGCTTAGTCAGCTACGAGCAGTACTTC.

This clone was picked up a small number of times. The chain recombines TRBV7-2 with TRBJ1-3; 8 bases are shared with TRBD1. J gave up 0 bases and V 5 bases, and 6 bases lay outside the gene matches. This CDR3 has 16 residues. In germline, CDR1 is SGHTA, CDR2 FQGNSA. CDR3: CASSPGQGFSGNTIYF. The CDR3 DNA follows: TGTGCCAGCAGCCCCGGACAGGGCTTCTCTGGAAACACCATATATTTT. Looking up the rest from reference TRBV7-2 and TRBJ1-3 gives the full variable domain: GAGVSQSPSNKVTEKGKDVELRCDPISGHTALYWYRQSLGQGLEFLIYFQGNSAPDKSGLPSDRFSAERTGGSVSTLTIQRTQQEDSAVYLCASSPGQGFSGNTIYFGEGSWLTVV.

J is TRBJ2-7 and V is TRBV6-1; the D gene is possibly TRBD1 (7 bases). V lost 5 bases, J lost 4 bases, and 15 bases lay in between. The CDR3 sequence is 14 residues long. Germline CDR1 is MNHNS and CDR2 is SASEGT. The CDR3 DNA reads as TGTGCCAGCAGTCAGGGGGGCCCCCGGTACGAGCAGTACTTC. Translation: CASSQGGPRYEQYF.

The chain uses TRBV5-1 and TRBJ1-5; D is perhaps TRBD1 (6 bases). V lost 3 bases, J lost 1 base, and 11 bases lay in between. The CDR3 contains 15 residues. Germline lookup yields CDR1 SGHRS and CDR2 YFSETQ. In nucleotides, the CDR3 is TGCGCCAGCAGCTGGATGACAGGAAGCAATCAGCCCCAGCATTTT. Encoded protein: CASSWMTGSNQPQHF.

This clone was seen only a few times. This chain's CDR3 is CASSLEPVTYGYTF. The CDR3 DNA reads as TGTGCCAGCAGCTTAGAGCCAGTGACCTATGGCTACACCTTC. The chain is built from TRBV7-2 and TRBJ1-2; no firm D call. The CDR3 extends over 14 amino acids. Trimming took 1 base from V and 4 from J, leaving 10 bases between them. Germline CDR1 reads SGHTA; CDR2 reads FQGNSA.

The CDR3 here is CASSPQAAGLAGGQETQYF. CDR3 coding DNA: TGTGCCAGCAGCCCACAAGCTGCGGGACTAGCGGGGGGCCAAGAGACCCAGTACTTC. The chain employs TRBV7-9 and TRBJ2-5, with TRBD2 matching over 15 bases. The length of the CDR3 is 19 residues. CDR1 and CDR2 from the germline V gene are SEHNR and FQNEAQ (reference sequence). Trimming at V came to 5 bases and at J to 1 base, leaving 11 bases not matched to a gene.

This clone was seen more than once but under ten times. The rearrangement uses TRBV11-1 and TRBJ1-2, with 11 bases that match TRBD1. Germline trimming cut 3 bases from V and 4 bases from J; bases unmatched to any gene: 4. From germline, CDR1 is SGHAT and CDR2 FQDESV (reference sequence). The CDR3 loop spans 15 amino acids. The CDR3 protein is CASSFLDRGPYGYTF. The CDR3 bases are TGTGCCAGCAGCTTCCTGGACAGGGGGCCCTATGGCTACACCTTC.

This clone was recorded a few times. This rearrangement joins TRBV19 to TRBJ2-5; 7 bases align to TRBD2. Looked up from germline, CDR1 is LNHDA and CDR2 is SQIVND (reference sequence). The CDR3 covers 12 residues. The CDR3: CASGLPQETQYF. The CDR3 DNA reads as TGTGCTTCGGGACTACCACAAGAGACCCAGTACTTC.

V gene TRBV19 combines with J gene TRBJ2-5, with TRBD2 matching over 9 bases. V lost 0 bases, J lost 0 bases, and 5 bases stayed unmatched. The CDR3 totals 17 residues. Germline CDR1 reads LNHDA; CDR2 reads SQIVND (reference sequence). CDR3 sequence reads: CASSIETSGTDQETQYF. In DNA, the CDR3 is TGTGCCAGTAGTATAGAGACTAGCGGCACAGACCAAGAGACCCAGTACTTC.

As concerns this clone: A much larger clone differs by one base, so this may be a read error. The chain uses TRBV30 and TRBJ1-2; 7 nucleotides line up with TRBD1. V dropped 0 bases and J dropped 4; count of bases not matched to a gene: 11. Germline CDR1 reads GTSNPN; CDR2 reads SVGIG (reference sequence). The CDR3 is 16 amino acids. The DNA of the CDR3 is TGTGCCTGGAGTGTACGGATGACAGGGCCGGGCTATGGCTACACCTTC. It translates to CAWSVRMTGPGYGYTF.

The CDR3 sequence is CASSYIFAEQFF. The CDR3 bases are TGTGCCAGCAGCTACATTTTTGCTGAGCAGTTCTTC. This chain uses TRBV11-2 with TRBJ2-1; D ambiguous. CDR3 length equals 12 residues. Deletions cut 4 bases from V and 9 bases from J, with 10 bases between. Germline V gives CDR1 SGHAT, CDR2 FQNNGV.

With respect to this clone: One end of the junction does not line up with germline, which may come from a read error. The chain couples TRBV7-2 to TRBJ2-2; D not resolved. The CDR3 is made up of 13 amino acids. In germline, CDR1 is SGHTA, CDR2 FQGNSA. CDR3 coding DNA: TGCGCCAGCAGCCAATCCTCCGTGGGGGAGCTGTTTTTT. It encodes CASSQSSVGELFF.

Within the sample, this clone is medium-sized. The chain employs TRBV7-9 and TRBJ1-2; 9 bases match TRBD1. CDR1 is SEHNR and CDR2 is FQNEAQ in the germline V gene (reference sequence). The CDR3 is made up of 16 amino acids. V lost 5 bases to trimming and J lost 7 bases; unmatched junction nucleotides: 14. The CDR3 DNA is TGTGCCAGCAGCAAGGGACAGGGCGCGCCTGACACTGGCTACACCTTC. Its translation is CASSKGQGAPDTGYTF. Full variable domain (outside the CDR3, taken from reference TRBV7-9 and TRBJ1-2): DTGVSQNPRHKITKRGQNVTFRCDPISEHNRLYWYRQTLGQGPEFLTYFQNEAQLEKSRLLSDRFSAERPKGSFSTLEIQRTEQGDSAMYLCASSKGQGAPDTGYTFGSGTRLTVV.

In its sample, this clone ranks as large. The rearrangement joins TRBV10-2 to TRBJ2-7; a possible D gene is TRBD2 (5 bases). Trimming removed 1 base from V and 0 bases from J, with 16 bases in between. Germline CDR1 reads WSHSY; CDR2 reads SAAADI. CDR3 length: 17 residues. CDR3 sequence: CASSEFELWRSSYEQYF. The CDR3 coding sequence is TGCGCCAGCAGTGAGTTCGAGTTGTGGAGGAGCTCCTACGAGCAGTACTTC.

The J gene is TRBJ2-2, the V gene TRBV11-3, with D unclear. Germline values: CDR1 SGHNT, CDR2 YENEEA. The CDR3 extends over 13 amino acids. Trimming took 5 bases from V and 6 from J, leaving 10 bases between them. The CDR3, as DNA: TGTGCCAGCAGCCGCGACACTGCCGGGGAGCTGTTTTTT. Its protein is CASSRDTAGELFF. Full variable domain (rest looked up from reference TRBV11-3 and TRBJ2-2): EAGVVQSPRYKIIEKKQPVAFWCNPISGHNTLYWYLQNLGQGPELLIRYENEEAVDDSQLPKDRFSAERLKGVDSTLKIQPAELGDSAVYLCASSRDTAGELFFGEGSRLTVL.

The rearrangement links TRBV11-3 to TRBJ2-7; tentatively, D is TRBD1 (6 bases). The CDR3 has 14 residues. V dropped 3 bases and J dropped 2 bases, with 11 bases sitting between them. The germline V gene has CDR1 SGHNT and CDR2 YENEEA. For the CDR3, the DNA is TGTGCCAGCAGCTTTGGGTCAGGGGCCTACGAGCAGTACTTC. Its protein is CASSFGSGAYEQYF. The whole variable domain, filled in from reference TRBV11-3 and TRBJ2-7, reads EAGVVQSPRYKIIEKKQPVAFWCNPISGHNTLYWYLQNLGQGPELLIRYENEEAVDDSQLPKDRFSAERLKGVDSTLKIQPAELGDSAVYLCASSFGSGAYEQYFGPGTRLTVT.

This clone occurred a few times. The chain recombines TRBV12-5 with TRBJ2-3; no firm D call. V lost 3 bases to trimming and J lost 2 bases, with 9 bases between them. The CDR3 sequence is 14 residues long. CDR1 and CDR2 from the germline V gene are LGHNT and FRNRAP. The CDR3 here is CASGFGTYTDTQYF. The CDR3 DNA reads TGTGCTAGTGGTTTCGGCACGTACACAGATACGCAGTATTTT.

Concerning this clone itself: At one boundary the junction diverges from the germline segment, which might be a read error. The chain couples TRBV6-5 to TRBJ1-5; no clear D gene. Germline V gene sequence: CDR1 MNHEY, CDR2 SVGAGI. The CDR3 loop spans 12 amino acids. The CDR3 loop reads CAISESIEPQHF. The CDR3 region has the DNA TGTGCCATCAGTGAGTCGATAGAGCCCCAGCATTTT.

The rearrangement links TRBV9 to TRBJ2-3, with 16 bases that match TRBD2. V was pared by 2 bases and J by 2 bases, with 5 bases of the junction left unmatched. Germline V gene data show CDR1 as SGDLS and CDR2 as YYNGEE. The CDR3 spans 18 residues. Here the CDR3 DNA reads TGTGCCAGCAGCGTCGGGACTAGCGGGGGGGCCGTCACAGATACGCAGTATTTT. Protein product: CASSVGTSGGAVTDTQYF.

The rearrangement links TRBV10-3 to TRBJ1-3; no clear D. The germline V gene encodes CDR1 ENHRY and CDR2 SYGVKD. The CDR3 extends over 15 amino acids. Trimming removed 4 bases from V and 0 bases from J, with 10 bases in between. This CDR3 is CAISGGPLSGNTIYF. CDR3 nucleotide sequence: TGTGCCATCAGTGGCGGGCCTCTCTCTGGAAACACCATATATTTT.

V gene TRBV5-4 combines with J gene TRBJ1-2, with 7 bases aligning to TRBD1. The germline gives CDR1 SGHNT, CDR2 YYREEE (reference sequence). The CDR3 covers 14 residues. Trimming took 4 bases from V and 4 from J; bases not matched to a gene: 7. CDR3 residues: CASSQVDRPYGYTF. DNA of the CDR3: TGTGCCAGCAGCCAAGTGGACAGGCCCTATGGCTACACCTTC. Full variable domain (rest looked up from reference TRBV5-4 and TRBJ1-2): ETGVTQSPTHLIKTRGQQVTLRCSSQSGHNTVSWYQQALGQGPQFIFQYYREEENGRGNFPPRFSGLQFPNYSSELNVNALELDDSALYLCASSQVDRPYGYTFGSGTRLTVV.